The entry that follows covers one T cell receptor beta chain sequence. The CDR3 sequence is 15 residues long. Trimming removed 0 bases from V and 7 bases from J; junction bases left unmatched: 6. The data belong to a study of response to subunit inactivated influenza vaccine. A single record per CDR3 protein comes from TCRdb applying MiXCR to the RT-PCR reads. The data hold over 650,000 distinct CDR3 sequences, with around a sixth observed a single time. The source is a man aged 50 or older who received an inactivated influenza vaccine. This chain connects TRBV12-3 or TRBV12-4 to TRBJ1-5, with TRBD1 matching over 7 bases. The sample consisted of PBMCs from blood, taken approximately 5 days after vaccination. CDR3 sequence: CASSLAGTVLQPQHF. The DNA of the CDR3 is TGTGCCAGCAGTTTAGCGGGGACAGTTCTCCAGCCCCAGCATTTT.